These T cell receptor beta chains were read from a single sample in a study of cytomegalovirus exposure and HLA in healthy donors. Profiled with immunoSEQ multiplex PCR; TCRdb holds only in-frame clones, not every one. The data hold approximately 240,000 clones, with about 89% observed a single time. Sample: PBMCs. The receptors come from a woman aged 18-30 years in good health and CMV-seronegative. Each CDR3 is given with its conserved first and last residue. A D gene is named only where the DNA matches it firmly. Where a row states a size, it is once, few, many or the class of an expanded clone; other rows omit it.

D gene	clone size	V gene	J gene	CDR3 protein	CDR3 DNA
-	-	TRBV11-2	TRBJ1-2	CASSLFQGNYGYTF	TGTGCCAGCAGCCTATTCCAGGGGAACTATGGCTACACCTTC
TRBD2	-	TRBV7-2	TRBJ2-1	CASSPGGLAGELNEQFF	TGTGCCAGCAGCCCCGGCGGCCTAGCGGGAGAACTCAATGAGCAGTTCTTC
TRBD2	once	TRBV5-1	TRBJ2-2	CASSLGTSALTGELFF	TGCGCCAGCAGCTTAGGGACTAGCGCTCTCACCGGGGAGCTGTTTTTT
-	-	TRBV27	TRBJ2-7	CASTSRSSDEQYF	TGTGCCAGCACCTCAAGGTCGAGCGACGAGCAGTACTTC
TRBD1	-	TRBV27	TRBJ1-6	CASRQEGDRYSPLHF	TGTGCCAGCCGTCAGGAAGGGGACAGATATTCACCCCTCCACTTT
-	-	TRBV28	TRBJ2-7	CASREAGVYEQYF	TGTGCCAGCAGGGAGGCAGGGGTCTACGAGCAGTACTTC
-	-	TRBV18	TRBJ1-5	CASSPNAAPMQPQHF	TGTGCCAGCTCCCCTAATGCGGCGCCCATGCAGCCCCAGCATTTT
TRBD1	-	TRBV28	TRBJ1-5	CASSLLQGVAYQPQHF	TGTGCCAGCAGTTTACTACAGGGGGTGGCATATCAGCCCCAGCATTTT
-	-	TRBV7-6	TRBJ1-5	CASSPGSQEGQPQHF	TGTGCCAGCAGCCCAGGGTCGCAGGAGGGTCAGCCCCAGCATTTT
-	-	TRBV10-1	TRBJ1-2	CASSTGVDYGYTF	TGCGCCAGCAGTACGGGGGTGGATTACGGCTACACCTTC
-	-	TRBV7-2	TRBJ1-1	CASSLGASTEAFF	TGTGCCAGCAGCTTGGGGGCAAGCACTGAAGCTTTCTTT
-	once	TRBV6-5	TRBJ1-3	CASSYGTIGNTIYF	TGTGCCAGCAGTTACGGGACAATTGGAAACACCATATATTTT
TRBD2	-	TRBV6-6	TRBJ2-3	CASSRFLAGETDTQYF	TGTGCCAGCAGTCGATTTCTAGCGGGAGAGACAGATACGCAGTATTTT
-	-	TRBV15	TRBJ1-5	CATSWAGIGQPQHF	TGTGCCACCAGCTGGGCAGGGATCGGGCAGCCCCAGCATTTT
-	-	TRBV5-8	TRBJ2-1	CASSTGISSSYNEQFF	TGTGCCAGCAGCACAGGGATTTCGAGCTCCTACAATGAGCAGTTCTTC
-	-	TRBV15	TRBJ2-3	CATSREGGATTDTQYF	TGTGCCACCAGCAGAGAGGGGGGGGCGACCACAGATACGCAGTATTTT
-	-	TRBV5-6	TRBJ2-6	CASRSGRPSSGANVLTF	TGTGCCAGCAGAAGCGGCCGGCCCAGCTCTGGGGCCAACGTCCTGACTTTC
-	-	TRBV10-2	TRBJ1-1	CASRGAGMNTEAFF	TGCGCCAGCAGGGGTGCAGGCATGAACACTGAAGCTTTCTTT
-	-	TRBV6-5	TRBJ2-1	CASSYWGDSNEQFF	TGTGCCAGCAGTTACTGGGGGGACAGCAATGAGCAGTTCTTC
-	once	TRBV11-2	TRBJ2-7	CASSLLVGTAGYEQYF	TGTGCCAGCAGCTTACTGGTCGGGACTGCAGGATACGAGCAGTACTTC
TRBD2	-	TRBV18	TRBJ2-7	CASSPTSGRVYEQYF	TGTGCCAGCTCACCGACTAGCGGGAGGGTGTACGAGCAGTACTTC
TRBD2	once	TRBV11-2	TRBJ2-5	CASSRMTSGRSETQYF	TGTGCCAGCAGCCGGATGACTAGCGGGAGATCAGAGACCCAGTACTTC
TRBD2	-	TRBV19	TRBJ2-1	CASSATSGIYNEQFF	TGTGCCAGTAGTGCGACTAGCGGGATCTACAATGAGCAGTTCTTC
-	-	TRBV7-9	TRBJ2-2	CASSPDRNTGELFF	TGTGCCAGCAGCCCGGACAGGAACACCGGGGAGCTGTTTTTT
-	-	TRBV5-4	TRBJ2-1	CASSGQRNNEQFF	TGTGCCAGCAGTGGCCAGCGGAACAATGAGCAGTTCTTC
TRBD2	-	TRBV6-1	TRBJ2-1	CASSEASGSYNEQFF	TGTGCCAGCAGTGAAGCTAGCGGGTCCTACAATGAGCAGTTCTTC
-	-	TRBV27	TRBJ2-7	CASSAMLTATYEQYF	TGTGCCAGCAGTGCCATGCTGACAGCAACCTACGAGCAGTACTTC
TRBD2	-	TRBV19	TRBJ2-1	CASSISGRFNEQFF	TGTGCCAGTAGTATTAGCGGGAGGTTTAATGAGCAGTTCTTC
TRBD2	-	TRBV5-4	TRBJ2-2	CASRSRGAGELTGELFF	TGTGCCAGCAGGTCCCGAGGAGCGGGAGAGCTCACCGGGGAGCTGTTTTTT
-	once	TRBV6-5	TRBJ1-4	CASSYGAVPNEKLFF	TGTGCCAGCAGTTACGGGGCGGTACCTAATGAAAAACTGTTTTTT
-	-	TRBV19	TRBJ2-7	CASSKDSYEQYF	TGTGCCAGTAGTAAGGACAGCTACGAGCAGTACTTC
-	-	TRBV7-3	TRBJ2-1	CASSLGGRTYNEQFF	TGTGCCAGCAGCTTAGGTGGCAGGACTTACAATGAGCAGTTCTTC
-	-	TRBV6-1	TRBJ1-2	CASRGSGMGGYTF	TGTGCCAGCAGAGGATCAGGGATGGGTGGCTACACCTTC
-	-	TRBV10-1	TRBJ2-1	CASSEGETYNEQFF	TGCGCCAGCAGTGAAGGGGAAACCTACAATGAGCAGTTCTTC
-	-	TRBV15	TRBJ1-1	CATSNPPDTEAFF	TGTGCCACCAGTAACCCCCCGGACACTGAAGCTTTCTTT
TRBD1	-	TRBV5-1	TRBJ2-5	CASSSTGGSETQYF	TGCGCCAGCAGCTCGACAGGGGGGTCGGAGACCCAGTACTTC
TRBD2	once	TRBV7-6	TRBJ2-1	CASSSRLAAYNEQFF	TGTGCCAGCAGCTCGCGACTAGCGGCATACAATGAGCAGTTCTTC
TRBD2	-	TRBV27	TRBJ2-1	CASSSLAGHEQFF	TGTGCCAGCAGTTCTCTAGCGGGACATGAGCAGTTCTTC
-	-	TRBV6-5	TRBJ2-1	CASSYFMRGEQFF	TGTGCCAGCAGTTACTTTATGAGGGGGGAGCAGTTCTTC
TRBD1	-	TRBV27	TRBJ1-1	CASRIRDSRTEAFF	TGTGCCAGCAGAATCCGGGACAGCCGAACTGAAGCTTTCTTT
-	few	TRBV27	TRBJ1-5	CASSLSLNQPQHF	TGTGCCAGCAGTTTATCACTCAATCAGCCCCAGCATTTT
-	-	TRBV2	TRBJ1-2	CASSGVQGLSGFGYTF	TGTGCCAGCAGTGGGGTTCAGGGGTTAAGTGGTTTTGGCTACACCTTC
TRBD1	-	TRBV6-5	TRBJ2-2	CASSYSGGYAGELFF	TGTGCCAGCAGTTACTCAGGGGGCTACGCCGGGGAGCTGTTTTTT